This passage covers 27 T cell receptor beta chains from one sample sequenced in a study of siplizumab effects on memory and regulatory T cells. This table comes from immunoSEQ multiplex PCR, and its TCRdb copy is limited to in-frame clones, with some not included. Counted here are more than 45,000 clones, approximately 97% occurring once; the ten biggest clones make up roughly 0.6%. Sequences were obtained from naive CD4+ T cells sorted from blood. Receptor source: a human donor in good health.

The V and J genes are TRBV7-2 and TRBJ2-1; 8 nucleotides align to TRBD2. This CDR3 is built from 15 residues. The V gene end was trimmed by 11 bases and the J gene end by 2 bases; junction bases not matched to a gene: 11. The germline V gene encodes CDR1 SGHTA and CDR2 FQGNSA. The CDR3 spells CASCYSGIPYNEQFF. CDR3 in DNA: TGTGCCTCTTGTTATAGCGGGATCCCCTACAATGAGCAGTTCTTC.

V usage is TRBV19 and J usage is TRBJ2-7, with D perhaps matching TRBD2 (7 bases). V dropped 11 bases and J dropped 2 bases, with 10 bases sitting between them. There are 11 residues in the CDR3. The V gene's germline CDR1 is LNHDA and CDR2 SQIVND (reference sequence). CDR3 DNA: TGTGCCCACGGGGGGCCCTACGAGCAGTACTTC. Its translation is CAHGGPYEQYF.

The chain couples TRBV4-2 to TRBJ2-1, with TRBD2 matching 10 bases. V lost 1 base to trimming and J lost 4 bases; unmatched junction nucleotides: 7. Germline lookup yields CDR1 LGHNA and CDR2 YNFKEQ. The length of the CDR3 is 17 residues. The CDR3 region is CASSQVSSGSSYNEQFF. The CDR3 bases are TGTGCCAGCAGCCAAGTTTCTAGCGGGAGTTCATACAATGAGCAGTTCTTC.

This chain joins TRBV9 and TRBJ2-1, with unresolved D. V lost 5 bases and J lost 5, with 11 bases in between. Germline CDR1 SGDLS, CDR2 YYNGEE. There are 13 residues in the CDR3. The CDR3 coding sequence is TGTGCCAGCAGGCGGACGTCGGACAATGAGCAGTTCTTC. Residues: CASRRTSDNEQFF. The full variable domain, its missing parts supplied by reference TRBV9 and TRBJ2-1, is DSGVTQTPKHLITATGQRVTLRCSPRSGDLSVYWYQQSLDQGLQFLIQYYNGEERAKGNILERFSAQQFPDLHSELNLSSLELGDSALYFCASRRTSDNEQFFGPGTRLTVL.

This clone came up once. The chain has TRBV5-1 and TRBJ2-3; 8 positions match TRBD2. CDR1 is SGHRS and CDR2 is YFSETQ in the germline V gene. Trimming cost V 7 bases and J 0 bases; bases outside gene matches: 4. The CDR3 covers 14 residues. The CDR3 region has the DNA TGCGCCAGCCGACTAGCGAAGAGCACAGATACGCAGTATTTT. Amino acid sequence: CASRLAKSTDTQYF.

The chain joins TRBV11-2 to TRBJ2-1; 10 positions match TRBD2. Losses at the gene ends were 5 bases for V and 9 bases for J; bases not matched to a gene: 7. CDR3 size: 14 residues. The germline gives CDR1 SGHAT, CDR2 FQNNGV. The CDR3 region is CASSLAGVSREQFF. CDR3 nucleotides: TGTGCCAGCAGCCTAGCGGGAGTAAGTCGTGAGCAGTTCTTC.

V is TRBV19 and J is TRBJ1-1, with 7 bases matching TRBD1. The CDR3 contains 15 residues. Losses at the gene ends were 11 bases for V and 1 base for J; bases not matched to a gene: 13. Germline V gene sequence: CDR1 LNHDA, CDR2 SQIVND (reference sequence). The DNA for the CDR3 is TGTGCCTGCCAGGCCATTGGGACAGAGAACACTGAAGCTTTCTTT. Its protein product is CACQAIGTENTEAFF. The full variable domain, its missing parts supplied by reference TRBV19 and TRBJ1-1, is DGGITQSPKYLFRKEGQNVTLSCEQNLNHDAMYWYRQDPGQGLRLIYYSQIVNDFQKGDIAEGYSVSREKKESFPLTVTSAQKNPTAFYLCACQAIGTENTEAFFGQGTRLTVV.

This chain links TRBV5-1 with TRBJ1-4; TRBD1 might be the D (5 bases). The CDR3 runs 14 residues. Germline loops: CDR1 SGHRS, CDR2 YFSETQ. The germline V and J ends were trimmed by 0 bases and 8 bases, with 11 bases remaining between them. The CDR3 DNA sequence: TGCGCCAGCAGCTTGGGAGGGGAACGCGAAAAACTGTTTTTT. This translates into CASSLGGEREKLFF.

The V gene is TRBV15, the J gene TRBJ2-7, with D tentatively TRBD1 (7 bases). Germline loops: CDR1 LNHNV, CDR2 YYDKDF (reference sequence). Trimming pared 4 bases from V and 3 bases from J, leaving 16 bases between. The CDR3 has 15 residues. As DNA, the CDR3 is TGTGCCACCAGCAAAATCAGGGGGGACGGCTACGAGCAGTACTTC. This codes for CATSKIRGDGYEQYF. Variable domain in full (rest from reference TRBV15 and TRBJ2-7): DAMVIQNPRYQVTQFGKPVTLSCSQTLNHNVMYWYQQKSSQAPKLLFHYYDKDFNNEADTPDNFQSRRPNTSFCFLDIRSPGLGDTAMYLCATSKIRGDGYEQYFGPGTRLTVT.

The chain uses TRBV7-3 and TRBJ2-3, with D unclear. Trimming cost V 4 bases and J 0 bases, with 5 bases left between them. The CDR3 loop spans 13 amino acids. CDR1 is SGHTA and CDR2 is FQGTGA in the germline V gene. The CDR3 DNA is TGTGCCAGCAGCTCAGATAGCACAGATACGCAGTATTTT. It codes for CASSSDSTDTQYF.

CDR3: CASSFILAGGTQYF. In DNA form, the CDR3 reads TGTGCCAGCAGCTTTATACTAGCGGGGGGTACGCAGTATTTT. The chain uses TRBV11-3 and TRBJ2-3; 12 positions match TRBD2. Germline CDR1 SGHNT, CDR2 YENEEA. The length of the CDR3 is 14 residues. J lost 8 bases, V lost 3 bases, and 3 bases had no gene match.

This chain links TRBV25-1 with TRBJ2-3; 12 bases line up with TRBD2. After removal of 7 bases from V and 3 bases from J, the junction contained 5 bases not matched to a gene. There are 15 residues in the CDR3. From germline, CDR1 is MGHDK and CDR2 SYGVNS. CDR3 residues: CASNLGLAGTDTQYF. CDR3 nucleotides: TGTGCCAGCAACCTCGGACTAGCGGGGACAGATACGCAGTATTTT.

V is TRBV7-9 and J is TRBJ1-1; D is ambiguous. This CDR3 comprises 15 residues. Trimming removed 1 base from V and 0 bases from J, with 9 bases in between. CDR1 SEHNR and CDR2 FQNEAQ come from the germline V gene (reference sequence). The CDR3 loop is CASSLGGSMNTEAFF. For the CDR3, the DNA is TGTGCCAGCAGCTTAGGCGGTTCGATGAACACTGAAGCTTTCTTT.

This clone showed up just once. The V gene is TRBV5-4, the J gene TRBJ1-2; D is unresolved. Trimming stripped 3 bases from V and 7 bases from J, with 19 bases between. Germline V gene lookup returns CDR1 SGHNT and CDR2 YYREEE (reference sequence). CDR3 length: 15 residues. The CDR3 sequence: CASSYHGPASSGYTF. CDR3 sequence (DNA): TGTGCCAGCAGCTACCACGGGCCGGCCTCCTCTGGCTACACCTTC. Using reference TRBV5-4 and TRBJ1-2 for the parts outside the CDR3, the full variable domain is ETGVTQSPTHLIKTRGQQVTLRCSSQSGHNTVSWYQQALGQGPQFIFQYYREEENGRGNFPPRFSGLQFPNYSSELNVNALELDDSALYLCASSYHGPASSGYTFGSGTRLTVV.

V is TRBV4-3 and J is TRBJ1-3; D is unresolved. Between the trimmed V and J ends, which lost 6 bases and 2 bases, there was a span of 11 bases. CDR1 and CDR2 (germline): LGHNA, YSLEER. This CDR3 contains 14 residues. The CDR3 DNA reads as TGCGCCAGCAGGCCAAAGATCACTGGAAACACCATATATTTT. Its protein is CASRPKITGNTIYF.

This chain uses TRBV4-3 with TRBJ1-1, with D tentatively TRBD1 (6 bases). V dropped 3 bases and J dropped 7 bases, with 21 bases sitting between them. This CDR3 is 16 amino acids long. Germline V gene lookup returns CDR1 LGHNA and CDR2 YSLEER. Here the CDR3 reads CASSQVWPGGGHEAFF. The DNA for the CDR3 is TGCGCCAGCAGCCAGGTTTGGCCGGGTGGGGGACATGAAGCTTTCTTT.

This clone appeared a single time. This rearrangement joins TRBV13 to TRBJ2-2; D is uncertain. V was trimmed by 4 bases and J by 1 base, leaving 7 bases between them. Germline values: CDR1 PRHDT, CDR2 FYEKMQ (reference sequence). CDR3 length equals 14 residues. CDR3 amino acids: CASSSYQNTGELFF. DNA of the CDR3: TGTGCCAGCAGCTCGTACCAGAACACCGGGGAGCTGTTTTTT.

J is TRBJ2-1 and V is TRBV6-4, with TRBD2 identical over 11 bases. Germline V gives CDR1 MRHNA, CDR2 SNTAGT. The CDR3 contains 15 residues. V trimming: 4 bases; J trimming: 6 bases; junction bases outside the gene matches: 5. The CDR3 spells CASSGLAGFSNEQFF. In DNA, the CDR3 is TGTGCCAGCAGTGGACTAGCGGGATTTTCCAATGAGCAGTTCTTC.

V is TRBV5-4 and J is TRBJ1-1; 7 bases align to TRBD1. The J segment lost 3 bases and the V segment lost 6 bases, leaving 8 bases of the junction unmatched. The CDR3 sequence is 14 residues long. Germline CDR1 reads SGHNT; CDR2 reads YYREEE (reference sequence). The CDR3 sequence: CASKDGTADTEAFF. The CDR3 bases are TGTGCCAGCAAAGACGGGACAGCGGACACTGAAGCTTTCTTT. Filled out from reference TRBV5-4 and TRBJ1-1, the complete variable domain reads ETGVTQSPTHLIKTRGQQVTLRCSSQSGHNTVSWYQQALGQGPQFIFQYYREEENGRGNFPPRFSGLQFPNYSSELNVNALELDDSALYLCASKDGTADTEAFFGQGTRLTVV.

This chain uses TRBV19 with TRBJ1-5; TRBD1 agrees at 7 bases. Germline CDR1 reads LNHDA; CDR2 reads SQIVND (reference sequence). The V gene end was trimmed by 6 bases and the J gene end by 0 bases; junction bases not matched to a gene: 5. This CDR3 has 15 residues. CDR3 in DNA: TGTGCCAGTAGGGTACAGGGGCGTAGCAATCAGCCCCAGCATTTT. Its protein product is CASRVQGRSNQPQHF.

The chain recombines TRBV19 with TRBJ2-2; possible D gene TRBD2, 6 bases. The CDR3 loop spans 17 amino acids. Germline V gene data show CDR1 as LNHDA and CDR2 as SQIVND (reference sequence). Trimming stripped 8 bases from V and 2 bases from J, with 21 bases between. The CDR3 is CASRPSGLRLNTGELFF. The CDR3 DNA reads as TGTGCCAGTCGCCCCTCGGGACTGAGACTTAACACCGGGGAGCTGTTTTTT.

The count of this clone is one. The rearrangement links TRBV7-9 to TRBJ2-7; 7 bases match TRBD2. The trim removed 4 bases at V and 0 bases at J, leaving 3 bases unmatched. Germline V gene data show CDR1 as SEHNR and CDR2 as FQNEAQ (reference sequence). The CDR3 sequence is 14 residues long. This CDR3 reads CASSSSGDSYEQYF. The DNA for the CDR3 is TGTGCCAGCAGCTCTAGCGGTGACTCCTACGAGCAGTACTTC.

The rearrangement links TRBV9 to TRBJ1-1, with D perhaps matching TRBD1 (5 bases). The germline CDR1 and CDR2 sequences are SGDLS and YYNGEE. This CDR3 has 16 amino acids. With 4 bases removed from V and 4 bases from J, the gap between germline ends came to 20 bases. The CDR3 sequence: CASSPSRGPFGTEAFF. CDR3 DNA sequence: TGTGCCAGCAGCCCCTCGCGGGGACCGTTCGGCACTGAAGCTTTCTTT.

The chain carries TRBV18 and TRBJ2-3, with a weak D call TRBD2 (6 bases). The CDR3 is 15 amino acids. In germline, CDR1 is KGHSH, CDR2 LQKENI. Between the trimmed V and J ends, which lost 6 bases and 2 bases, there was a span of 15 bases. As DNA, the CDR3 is TGTGCCAGCTCCGCCCGCGGGATGGTCACAGATACGCAGTATTTT. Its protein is CASSARGMVTDTQYF.

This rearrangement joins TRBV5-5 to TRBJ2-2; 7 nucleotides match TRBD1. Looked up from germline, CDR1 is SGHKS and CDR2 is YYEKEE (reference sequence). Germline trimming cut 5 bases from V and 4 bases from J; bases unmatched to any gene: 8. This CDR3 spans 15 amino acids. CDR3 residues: CASRRQGPGTGELFF. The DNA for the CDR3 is TGTGCCAGCAGGCGACAGGGCCCTGGCACCGGGGAGCTGTTTTTT. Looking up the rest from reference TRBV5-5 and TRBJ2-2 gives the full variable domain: DAGVTQSPTHLIKTRGQQVTLRCSPISGHKSVSWYQQVLGQGPQFIFQYYEKEERGRGNFPDRFSARQFPNYSSELNVNALLLGDSALYLCASRRQGPGTGELFFGEGSRLTVL.

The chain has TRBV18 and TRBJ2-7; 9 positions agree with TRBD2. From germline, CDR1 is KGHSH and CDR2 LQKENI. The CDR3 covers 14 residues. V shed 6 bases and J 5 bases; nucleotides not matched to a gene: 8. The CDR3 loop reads CASSQGLAIHEQYF. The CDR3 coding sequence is TGTGCCAGCTCGCAGGGACTAGCTATCCACGAGCAGTACTTC.

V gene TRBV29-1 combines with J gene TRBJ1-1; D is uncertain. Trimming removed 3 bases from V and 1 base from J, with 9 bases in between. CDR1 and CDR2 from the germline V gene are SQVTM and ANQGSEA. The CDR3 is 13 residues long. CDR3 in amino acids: CSVDGQTNTEAFF. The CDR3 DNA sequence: TGCAGCGTTGATGGGCAGACGAACACTGAAGCTTTCTTT.